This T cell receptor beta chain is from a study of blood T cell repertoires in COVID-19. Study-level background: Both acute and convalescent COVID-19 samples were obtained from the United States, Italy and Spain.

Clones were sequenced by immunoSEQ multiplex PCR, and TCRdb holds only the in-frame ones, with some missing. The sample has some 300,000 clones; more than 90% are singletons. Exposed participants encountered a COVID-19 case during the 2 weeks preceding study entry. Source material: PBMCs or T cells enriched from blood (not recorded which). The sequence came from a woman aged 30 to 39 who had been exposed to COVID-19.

DNA for the CDR3: TGCGCCAACCGGGACAGGGAGGAATTAGCAACTAATGAAAAACTGTTTTTT. Protein product: CANRDREELATNEKLFF. V gene TRBV10-1 combines with J gene TRBJ1-4, with 9 bases aligning to TRBD1. CDR1 is WNHNN and CDR2 is SYGVQD in the germline V gene (reference sequence). This CDR3 has 17 residues. Losses at the gene ends were 10 bases for V and 0 bases for J; bases not matched to a gene: 12.